This T cell receptor beta chain derives from a study of control samples from healthy donors and cancer patients. The length of the CDR3 is 16 residues. Trimming pared 4 bases from V and 0 bases from J, leaving 12 bases between. Per germline, CDR1 KGHSH and CDR2 LQKENI. This table comes from immunoSEQ multiplex PCR, and its TCRdb copy is limited to in-frame clones, with some not included. The sample consists of 130,000 or so clones, about 86% of them appearing once. The chain has TRBV18 and TRBJ1-4; possibly TRBD1 for D (5 bases). This receptor was obtained from a man aged 30-40 years in good health. The sequenced sample consisted of blood. The CDR3 is CASSRTDSATNEKLFF. CDR3 bases: TGTGCCAGCTCACGGACTGACAGCGCAACTAATGAAAAACTGTTTTTT.